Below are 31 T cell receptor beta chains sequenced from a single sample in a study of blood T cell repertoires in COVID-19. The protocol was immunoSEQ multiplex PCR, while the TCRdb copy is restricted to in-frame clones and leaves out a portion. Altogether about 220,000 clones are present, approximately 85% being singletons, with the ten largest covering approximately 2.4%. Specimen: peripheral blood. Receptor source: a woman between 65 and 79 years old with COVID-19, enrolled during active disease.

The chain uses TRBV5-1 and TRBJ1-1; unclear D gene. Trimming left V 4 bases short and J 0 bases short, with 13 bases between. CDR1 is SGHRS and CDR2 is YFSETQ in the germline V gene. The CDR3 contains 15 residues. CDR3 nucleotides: TGCGCCAGCAGCCCGGGTCGGGGAATGAACACTGAAGCTTTCTTT. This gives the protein CASSPGRGMNTEAFF.

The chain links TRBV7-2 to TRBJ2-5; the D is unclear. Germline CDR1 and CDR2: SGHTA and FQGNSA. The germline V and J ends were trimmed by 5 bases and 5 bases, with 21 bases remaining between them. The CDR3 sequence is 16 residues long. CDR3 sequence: CASSPRSTFLSETQYF. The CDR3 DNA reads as TGTGCCAGCAGCCCCCGTAGCACTTTCCTCTCGGAGACCCAGTACTTC.

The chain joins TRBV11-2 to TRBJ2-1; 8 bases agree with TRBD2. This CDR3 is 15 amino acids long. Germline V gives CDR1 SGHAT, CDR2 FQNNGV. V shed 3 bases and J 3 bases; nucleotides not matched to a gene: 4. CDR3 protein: CASSFTGGDYNEQFF. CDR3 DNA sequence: TGTGCCAGCAGCTTTACCGGGGGGGACTACAATGAGCAGTTCTTC.

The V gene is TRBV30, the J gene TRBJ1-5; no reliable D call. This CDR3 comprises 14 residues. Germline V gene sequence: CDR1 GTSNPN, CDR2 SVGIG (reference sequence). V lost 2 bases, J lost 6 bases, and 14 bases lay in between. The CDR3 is CAWSPMGGFQPQHF. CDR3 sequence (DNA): TGTGCCTGGAGTCCTATGGGAGGCTTTCAGCCCCAGCATTTT.

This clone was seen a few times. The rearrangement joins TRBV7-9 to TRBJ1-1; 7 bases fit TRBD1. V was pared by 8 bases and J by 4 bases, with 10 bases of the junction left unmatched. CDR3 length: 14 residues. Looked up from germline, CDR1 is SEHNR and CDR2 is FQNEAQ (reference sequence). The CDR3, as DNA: TGTGCCAGCCTAACCGACAGGGTGGGCACTGAAGCTTTCTTT. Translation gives CASLTDRVGTEAFF.

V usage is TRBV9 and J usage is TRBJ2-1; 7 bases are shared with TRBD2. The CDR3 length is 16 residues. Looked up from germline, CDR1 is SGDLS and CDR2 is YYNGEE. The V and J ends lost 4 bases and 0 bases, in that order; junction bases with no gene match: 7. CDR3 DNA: TGTGCCAGCAGCAACCCTAGCGGTTCCTCCTACAATGAGCAGTTCTTC. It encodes CASSNPSGSSYNEQFF.

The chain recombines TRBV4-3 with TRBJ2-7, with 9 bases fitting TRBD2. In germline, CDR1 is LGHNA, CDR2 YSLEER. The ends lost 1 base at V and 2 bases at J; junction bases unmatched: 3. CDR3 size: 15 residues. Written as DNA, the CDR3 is TGCGCCAGCAGCCAAGTACTAGCGGGCGCCTACGAGCAGTACTTC. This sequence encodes CASSQVLAGAYEQYF.

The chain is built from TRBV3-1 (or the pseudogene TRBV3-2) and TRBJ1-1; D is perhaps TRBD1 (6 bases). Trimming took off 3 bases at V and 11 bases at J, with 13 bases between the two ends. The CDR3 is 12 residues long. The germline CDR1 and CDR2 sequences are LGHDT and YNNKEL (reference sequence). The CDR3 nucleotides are TGTGCCAGCAGCCATCGCGGACAGATGGCTTTCTTT. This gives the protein CASSHRGQMAFF.

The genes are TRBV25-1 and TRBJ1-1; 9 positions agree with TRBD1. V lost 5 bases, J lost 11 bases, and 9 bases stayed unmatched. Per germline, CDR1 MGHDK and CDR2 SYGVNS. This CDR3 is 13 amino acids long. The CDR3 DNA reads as TGTGCCAGCAGTAAACAGGGGGCCGGTCGGGCTTTCTTT. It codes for CASSKQGAGRAFF. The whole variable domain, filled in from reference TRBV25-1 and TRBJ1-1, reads EADIYQTPRYLVIGTGKKITLECSQTMGHDKMYWYQQDPGMELHLIHYSYGVNSTEKGDLSSESTVSRIRTEHFPLTLESARPSHTSQYLCASSKQGAGRAFFGQGTRLTVV.

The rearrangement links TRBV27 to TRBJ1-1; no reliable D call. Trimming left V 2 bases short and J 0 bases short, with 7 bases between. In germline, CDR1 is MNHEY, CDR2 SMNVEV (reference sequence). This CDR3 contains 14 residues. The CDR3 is CASSLRGLNTEAFF. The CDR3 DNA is TGTGCCAGCAGTTTACGAGGGTTGAACACTGAAGCTTTCTTT.

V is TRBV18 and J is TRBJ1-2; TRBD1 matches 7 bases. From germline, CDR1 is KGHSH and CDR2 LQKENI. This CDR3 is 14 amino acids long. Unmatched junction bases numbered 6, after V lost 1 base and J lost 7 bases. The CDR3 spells CASSPLDRNFGYTF. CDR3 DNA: TGTGCCAGCTCACCACTGGACAGGAATTTTGGCTACACCTTC.

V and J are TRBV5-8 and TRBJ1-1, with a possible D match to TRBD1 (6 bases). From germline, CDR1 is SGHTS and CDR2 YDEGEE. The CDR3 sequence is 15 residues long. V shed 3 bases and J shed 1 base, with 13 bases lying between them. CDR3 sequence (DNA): TGTGCCAGCAGCTACACGGGACACCAGAACACTGAAGCTTTCTTT. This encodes CASSYTGHQNTEAFF.

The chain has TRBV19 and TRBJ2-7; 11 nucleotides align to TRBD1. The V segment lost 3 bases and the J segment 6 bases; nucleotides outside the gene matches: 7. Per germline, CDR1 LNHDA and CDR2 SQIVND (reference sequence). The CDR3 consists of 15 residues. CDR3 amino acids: CASSIRDRGFGEQYF. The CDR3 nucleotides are TGTGCCAGTAGTATCAGGGACAGGGGGTTTGGCGAGCAGTACTTC.

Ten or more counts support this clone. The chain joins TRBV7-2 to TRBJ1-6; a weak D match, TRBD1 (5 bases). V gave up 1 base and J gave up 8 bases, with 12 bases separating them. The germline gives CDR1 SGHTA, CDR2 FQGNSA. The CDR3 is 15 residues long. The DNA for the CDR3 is TGTGCCAGCAGCTTAGACGGGGGACTGGATTCACCCCTCCACTTT. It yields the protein CASSLDGGLDSPLHF.

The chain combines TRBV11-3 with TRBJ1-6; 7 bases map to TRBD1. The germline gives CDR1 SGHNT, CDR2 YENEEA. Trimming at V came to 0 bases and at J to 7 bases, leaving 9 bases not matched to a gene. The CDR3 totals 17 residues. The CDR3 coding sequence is TGTGCCAGCAGCTTAGATCGTTGGGGACAGATCAATTCACCCCTCCACTTT. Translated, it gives CASSLDRWGQINSPLHF.

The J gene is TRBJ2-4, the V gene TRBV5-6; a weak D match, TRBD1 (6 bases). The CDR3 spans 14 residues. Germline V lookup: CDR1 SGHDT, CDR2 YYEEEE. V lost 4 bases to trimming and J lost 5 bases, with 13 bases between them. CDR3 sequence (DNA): TGTGCCAGCAGCAGACAGGCGAACCAAAACATTCAGTACTTC. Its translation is CASSRQANQNIQYF.

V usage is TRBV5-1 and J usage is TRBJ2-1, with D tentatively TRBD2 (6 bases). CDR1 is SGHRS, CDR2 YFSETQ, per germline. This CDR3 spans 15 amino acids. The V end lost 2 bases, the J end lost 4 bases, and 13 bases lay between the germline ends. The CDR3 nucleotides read TGCGCCAGCAGCTTTGGGGGGTCTGGTTACAATGAGCAGTTCTTC. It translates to CASSFGGSGYNEQFF. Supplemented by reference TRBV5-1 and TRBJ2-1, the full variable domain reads KAGVTQTPRYLIKTRGQQVTLSCSPISGHRSVSWYQQTPGQGLQFLFEYFSETQRNKGNFPGRFSGRQFSNSRSEMNVSTLELGDSALYLCASSFGGSGYNEQFFGPGTRLTVL.

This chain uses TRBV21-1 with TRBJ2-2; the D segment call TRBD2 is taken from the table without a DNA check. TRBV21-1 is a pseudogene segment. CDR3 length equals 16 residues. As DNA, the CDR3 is TGTGCCAGCAGCAAAGCGGGCGGGACTAACACCGGGGAGCTGTTTTTT. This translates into CASSKAGGTNTGELFF.

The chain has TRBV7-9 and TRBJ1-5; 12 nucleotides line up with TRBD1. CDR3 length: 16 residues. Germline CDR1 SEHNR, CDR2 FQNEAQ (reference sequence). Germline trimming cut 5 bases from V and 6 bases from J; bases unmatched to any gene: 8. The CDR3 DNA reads TGTGCCAGCAGCGGCCCAGGGACAGGGGGCGGTCAGCCCCAGCATTTT. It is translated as CASSGPGTGGGQPQHF.

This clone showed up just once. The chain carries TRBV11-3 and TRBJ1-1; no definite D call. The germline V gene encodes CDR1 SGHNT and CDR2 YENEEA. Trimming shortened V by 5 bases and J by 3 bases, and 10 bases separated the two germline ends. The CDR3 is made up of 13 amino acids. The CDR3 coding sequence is TGTGCCAGCAGCCAAACATTCGACACTGAAGCTTTCTTT. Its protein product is CASSQTFDTEAFF.

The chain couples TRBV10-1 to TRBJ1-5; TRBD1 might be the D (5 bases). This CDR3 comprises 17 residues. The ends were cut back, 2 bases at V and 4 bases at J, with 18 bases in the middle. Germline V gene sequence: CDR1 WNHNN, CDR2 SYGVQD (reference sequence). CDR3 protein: CASSEPNKAGRNQPQHF. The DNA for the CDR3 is TGCGCCAGCAGTGAGCCGAACAAGGCAGGGAGGAATCAGCCCCAGCATTTT.

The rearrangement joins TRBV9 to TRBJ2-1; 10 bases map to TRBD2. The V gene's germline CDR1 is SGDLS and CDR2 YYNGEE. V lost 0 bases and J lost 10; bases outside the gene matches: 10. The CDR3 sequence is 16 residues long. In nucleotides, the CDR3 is TGTGCCAGCAGCGTAGCGGGACTAGCGCTTAACCAGGAGCAGTTCTTC. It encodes CASSVAGLALNQEQFF.

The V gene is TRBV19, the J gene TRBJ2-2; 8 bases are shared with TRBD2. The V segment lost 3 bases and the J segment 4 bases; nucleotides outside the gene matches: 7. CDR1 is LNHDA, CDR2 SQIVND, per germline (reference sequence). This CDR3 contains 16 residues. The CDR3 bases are TGTGCCAGTAGTATCCTGACTAGCGCGTTCACCGGGGAGCTGTTTTTT. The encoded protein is CASSILTSAFTGELFF. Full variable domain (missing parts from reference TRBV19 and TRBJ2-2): DGGITQSPKYLFRKEGQNVTLSCEQNLNHDAMYWYRQDPGQGLRLIYYSQIVNDFQKGDIAEGYSVSREKKESFPLTVTSAQKNPTAFYLCASSILTSAFTGELFFGEGSRLTVL.

The CDR3 DNA is TGTGCCAGCAGTTGGAGCACCGGGGAGCTGTTTTTT. This codes for CASSWSTGELFF. The chain links TRBV6-2 or TRBV6-3 to TRBJ2-2, with D unclear. The germline V gene has CDR1 MNHEY and CDR2 SVGEGT. This CDR3 is built from 12 residues. The germline V and J ends were trimmed by 4 bases and 4 bases, with 4 bases remaining between them.

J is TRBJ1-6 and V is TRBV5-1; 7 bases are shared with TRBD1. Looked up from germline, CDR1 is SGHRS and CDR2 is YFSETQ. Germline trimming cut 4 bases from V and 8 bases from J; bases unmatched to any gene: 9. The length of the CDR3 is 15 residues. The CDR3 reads CASSLLQGYDSPLHF. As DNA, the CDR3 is TGCGCCAGCAGCCTACTACAGGGGTATGATTCACCCCTCCACTTT.

This chain's CDR3 is CASSQTGLGNTIYF. The CDR3, as DNA: TGTGCCAGCAGCCAGACAGGGTTGGGAAACACCATATATTTT. The chain recombines TRBV14 with TRBJ1-3; 7 nucleotides line up with TRBD1. Germline assignment: CDR1 SGHDN and CDR2 FVKESK. Trimming at V came to 3 bases and at J to 4 bases, leaving 3 bases not matched to a gene. CDR3 size: 14 residues.

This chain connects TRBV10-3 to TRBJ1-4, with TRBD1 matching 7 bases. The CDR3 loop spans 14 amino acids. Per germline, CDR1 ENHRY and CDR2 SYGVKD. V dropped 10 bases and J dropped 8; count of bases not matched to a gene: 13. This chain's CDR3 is CATRLGQGDEKLFF. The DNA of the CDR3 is TGTGCCACCCGCTTAGGTCAGGGGGACGAAAAACTGTTTTTT.

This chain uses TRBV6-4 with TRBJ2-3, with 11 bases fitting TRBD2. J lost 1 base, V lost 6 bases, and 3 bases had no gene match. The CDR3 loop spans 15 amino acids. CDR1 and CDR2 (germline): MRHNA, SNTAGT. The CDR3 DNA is TGTGCCAGCAGCCCGACTAGCGGGGGCACAGATACGCAGTATTTT. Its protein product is CASSPTSGGTDTQYF.

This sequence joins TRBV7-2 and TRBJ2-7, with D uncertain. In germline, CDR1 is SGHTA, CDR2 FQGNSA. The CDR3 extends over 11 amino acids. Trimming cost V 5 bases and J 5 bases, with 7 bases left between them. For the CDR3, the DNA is TGTGCCAGCAGCCCACCGGACGAGCAGTACTTC. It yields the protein CASSPPDEQYF.

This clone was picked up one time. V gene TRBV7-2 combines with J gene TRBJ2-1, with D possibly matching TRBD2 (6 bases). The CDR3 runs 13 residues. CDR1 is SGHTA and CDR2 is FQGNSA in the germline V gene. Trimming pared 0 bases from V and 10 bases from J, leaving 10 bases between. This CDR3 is CASSLARDSEQFF. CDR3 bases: TGTGCCAGCAGCTTAGCGAGGGACTCAGAGCAGTTCTTC.

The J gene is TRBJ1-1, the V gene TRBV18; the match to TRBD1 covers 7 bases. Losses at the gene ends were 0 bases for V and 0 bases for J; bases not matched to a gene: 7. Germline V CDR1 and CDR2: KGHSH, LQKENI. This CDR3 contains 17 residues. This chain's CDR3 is CASSPPGATGMNTEAFF. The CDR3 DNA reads TGTGCCAGCTCACCACCTGGAGCGACAGGGATGAACACTGAAGCTTTCTTT. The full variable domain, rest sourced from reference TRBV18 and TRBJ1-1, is NAGVMQNPRHLVRRRGQEARLRCSPMKGHSHVYWYRQLPEEGLKFMVYLQKENIIDESGMPKERFSAEFPKEGPSILRIQQVVRGDSAAYFCASSPPGATGMNTEAFFGQGTRLTVV.